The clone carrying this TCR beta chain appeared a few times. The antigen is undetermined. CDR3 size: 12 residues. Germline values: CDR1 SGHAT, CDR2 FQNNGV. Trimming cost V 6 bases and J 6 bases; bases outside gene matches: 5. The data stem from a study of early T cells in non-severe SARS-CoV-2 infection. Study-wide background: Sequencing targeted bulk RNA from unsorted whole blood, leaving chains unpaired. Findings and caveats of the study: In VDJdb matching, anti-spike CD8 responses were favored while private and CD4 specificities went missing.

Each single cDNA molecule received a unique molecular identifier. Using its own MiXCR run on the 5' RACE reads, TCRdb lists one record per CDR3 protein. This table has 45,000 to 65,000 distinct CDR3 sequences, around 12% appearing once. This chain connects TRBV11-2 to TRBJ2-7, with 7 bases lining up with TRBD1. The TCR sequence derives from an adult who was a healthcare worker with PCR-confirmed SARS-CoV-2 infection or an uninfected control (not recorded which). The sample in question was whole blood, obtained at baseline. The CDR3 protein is CASRRQGTEQYF. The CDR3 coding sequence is TGTGCCAGCAGGAGACAGGGAACCGAGCAGTACTTC.